This T cell receptor (beta chain) appears in the sequencing data of a study of T cells after yellow fever vaccination. Between the trimmed V and J ends, which lost 0 bases and 2 bases, there was a span of 12 bases. The CDR3 sequence is 16 residues long. Study conclusions and caveats: CD4 and CD8 compartments shared a small share of clonotypes, likely from convergent recombination.

This clonotype has a count of ten or more. What it binds is unknown. Using its own MiXCR run on the 5' RACE reads, TCRdb lists one record per CDR3 protein. This table holds roughly 330,000 distinct CDR3 sequences, about 6.9% found once. The source is a young man who received the YFV17D yellow fever vaccine. Source: PBMCs, taken more than 40 days after the first yellow fever vaccination. The V gene is TRBV12-3 or TRBV12-4, the J gene TRBJ2-3, with D tentatively TRBD1 or TRBD2 (5 bases each). CDR3 region: CASSLAGVSLTDTQYF. The DNA for the CDR3 is TGTGCCAGCAGTTTAGCGGGGGTATCCCTCACAGATACGCAGTATTTT.